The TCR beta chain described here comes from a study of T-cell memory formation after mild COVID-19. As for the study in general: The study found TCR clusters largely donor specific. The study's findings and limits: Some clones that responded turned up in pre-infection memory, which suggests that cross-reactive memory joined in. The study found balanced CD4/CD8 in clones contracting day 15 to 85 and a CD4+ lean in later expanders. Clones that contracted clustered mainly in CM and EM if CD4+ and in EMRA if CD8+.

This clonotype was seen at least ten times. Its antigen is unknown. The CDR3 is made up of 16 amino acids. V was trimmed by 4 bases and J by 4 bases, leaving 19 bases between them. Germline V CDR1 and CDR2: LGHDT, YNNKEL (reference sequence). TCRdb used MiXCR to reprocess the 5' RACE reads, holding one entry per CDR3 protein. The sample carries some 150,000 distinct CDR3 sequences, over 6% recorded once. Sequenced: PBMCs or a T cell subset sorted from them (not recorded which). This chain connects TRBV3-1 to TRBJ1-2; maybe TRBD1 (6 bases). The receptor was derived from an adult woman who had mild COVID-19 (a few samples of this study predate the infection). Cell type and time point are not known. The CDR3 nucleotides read TGTGCCAGCAGCCGGACAGCCCATGCGGGATCCTATGGCTACACCTTC. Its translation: CASSRTAHAGSYGYTF. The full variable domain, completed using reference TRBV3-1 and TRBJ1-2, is DTAVSQTPKYLVTQMGNDKSIKCEQNLGHDTMYWYKQDSKKFLKIMFSYNNKELIINETVPNRFSPKSPDKAHLNLHINSLELGDSAVYFCASSRTAHAGSYGYTFGSGTRLTVV.